This T cell receptor (beta chain) appears in the sequencing data of a study of T cells in Graves' hyperthyroidism and ophthalmopathy. This clonotype was seen ten or more times. Amplification yielded TCR beta CDR3 regions, with RNA transcripts as the source. Initially, a first-round RT-PCR of the TCR CDR3 employed the HTBI primer set. TCRdb itself ran the multiplex PCR reads through MiXCR, one entry per CDR3 protein. Among more than 300,000 distinct CDR3 sequences, 13% were seen once, and the ten largest hold roughly 9.2%. V lost 3 bases and J 5 bases, leaving 8 bases between the germline ends. The CDR3 sequence is 12 residues long. CDR1 MDHEN and CDR2 SYDVKM come from the germline V gene.

The sample taken for sequencing was blood. The genes are TRBV28 and TRBJ2-7; D is unclear. This TCR came from a woman under 30 with Graves' hyperthyroidism. CDR3 coding DNA: TGTGCCAGCAGTTTTTGGGTTGACGAGCAGTACTTC. This translates into CASSFWVDEQYF.